This T cell receptor beta chain was sequenced for a study of CD8+ T cells in alopecia areata (dated by TCRdb to 2017 to 2018). Notes on the research overall: The treated patients, all with moderate-to-severe alopecia areata, were enrolled in an open-label pilot trial of oral tofacitinib given at 5 to 10 mg twice daily. Tofacitinib was given for 6 to 18 months, followed by 6 months of follow-up off drug to assess delayed response and recurrence. In treated patients, disease severity was measured using the SALT score, which gives the percentage of scalp surface area affected. High-throughput TCRbeta sequencing was used to examine T cell clonal expansion in alopecia areata in both the C3H/HeJ mouse model and human patients. Scalp tissue and sorted CD4+ and CD8+ peripheral blood T cells from patchy and totalis/universalis alopecia areata patients and from healthy controls were covered by human TCRbeta sequencing. Biopsies were taken from tofacitinib-treated patients at baseline and again at 4 and 24 weeks into treatment, and several of those patients also had a later scalp biopsy. Scalp clonality was compared among normal scalp (n=4), patchy alopecia areata scalp (n=8), and alopecia totalis/universalis scalp (n=8). RNA was obtained with the PAXgene miRNA kit for fixed scalp, the miRNeasy kit for PBMCs, and the RNeasy kit for mouse skin. TCRbeta CDR3 regions were amplified by immunoSEQ multiplex PCR with 35 Vbeta forward and 13 Jbeta reverse primers. The investigation overall reported the following: Tofacitinib significantly decreased scalp clonality and the number of expanded CD8+ clones among the top 100 scalp clones. Scalp TCR repertoire analysis is complicated because resident alphabeta T cells in normal human skin are also sequenced, whereas mouse skin is dominated by gammadelta T cells. Compared with normal scalp, lesional scalp had higher clonality and more expanded CD8+ clones, particularly in alopecia totalis/universalis, a pattern that suggests antigenic drive. Compared with mice, TCR sequences shared between patients were less clear, possibly partly because of HLA diversity across the patient population. Many expanded lesional clones were found to persist in scalp and blood during tofacitinib treatment, and relapse after treatment cessation may be partly explained by this persistence. Because the treated cohort was small and included a single nonresponder, larger studies are needed to assess links between baseline CD8+ expansion and response.

The time point label corresponds to: around 4 weeks on oral tofacitinib. The sample's treatment or condition, from its label and the paper: oral pan-JAK inhibitor, 5-10 mg twice daily. Peripheral blood and lesional scalp punch biopsies were obtained from patients with alopecia areata. PBMCs were separated by density centrifugation and stained for CD3, CD4 and CD8, after which CD4+ and CD8+ T cells were sorted on a FACSAria. Of note for this clone: The target of this receptor is not known. No per-base quality is available; no much larger clone lies one base away.

Including the terminal cysteine and phenylalanine, the CDR3 comprises 15 residues. This entry keeps only the CDR3 DNA: 45 bases, framed from base 1. Taken from the germline V gene, the CDR1 and CDR2 loops are SGHDT and YYEEEE. Cut back by 0 bases and 2 bases, the V and J ends lie 12 bases apart. The method was the immunoSEQ multiplex PCR assay. To provide template for TCR sequencing, every sample had RNA extracted and reverse transcribed into cDNA. First-strand cDNA was synthesized with SuperScript III using a 2:1 mix of oligo-dT and random hexamers. Amplification bias was assessed with a synthetic immune receptor repertoire, and residual bias was removed computationally. The published analysis was carried out like this. Raw reads were preprocessed for error removal, and CDR3 was defined according to IMGT conventions as running from the conserved cysteine to phenylalanine. Clonality was computed by normalizing Shannon entropy by log2 of the number of productive unique TCRs and subtracting the result from 1. CD4 or CD8 identity of scalp clones was inferred by cross-referencing scalp TCRbeta sequences with sorted blood CD4 and CD8 repertoires. Not all clones reach the TCRdb copy of this immuneACCESS table, which keeps in-frame sequences only. Checked studies attribute under half of the gap to unresolved V genes and leave the rest unexplained. That table is the source of V, J and clone size, and D and trimming were worked out from the DNA. This sample comprises some 150,000 clones, nearly 55% of them detected only once. The ten most abundant clones make up approximately 16% of the sample.

The sequence came from a human donor with alopecia areata. The V gene is TRBV5-6 and the J gene is TRBJ2-7, with the D gene not confidently named. This specimen consisted of CD8+ T cells sorted from blood, obtained at week 4, from a patient treated with tofacitinib. In nucleotides, the sequence is TGTGCCAGCAGCTTGGAGATGGCCGATACCTACGAGCAGTACTTC. This codes for CASSLEMADTYEQYF.